The 20 T cell receptor beta chains presented below share a single source sample, sequenced in a study of breast tumors, draining lymph nodes, adjacent tissues (dated by TCRdb to the mid-2010s). Library creation used multiplex PCR. The listed sequencing device is Illumina HiSeq 2000. TCRdb passed the public sequencing reads through fastp at Q25 and MiXCR, retaining productive beta sequences. Duplicate CDR3 protein sequences are folded into a single record with the most common DNA and genes. This sample has some 150,000 distinct CDR3 sequences in its table, and 30% to 35% of those were observed once. The top ten clonotypes cover around 3.5% of the sample. The axillary draining lymph nodes of breast cancer patients were the source of the lymph node samples. The sequenced sample was axillary lymph node tissue. The receptors shown here come from a female donor with breast cancer. Some clones in this sample may be carry-over from other donors' samples.

This clonotype showed up many times. The CDR3 loop is CASSYSSGGELFF. The CDR3 region has the DNA TGTGCCAGCAGTTACTCCTCCGGGGGGGAGCTGTTTTTT. This sequence joins TRBV6-6 and TRBJ2-2, with D hard to call. The germline V gene encodes CDR1 MNHNY and CDR2 SVGAGI (reference sequence). The V gene lost 0 bases and the J gene lost 8 bases, with 7 bases spanning the gap. The CDR3 length is 13 residues.

This chain links TRBV3-2 with TRBJ2-3. TRBV3-2 is a documented pseudogene. The CDR3 is 14 amino acids. The CDR3 sequence is CASSQVASSDTQYF. Written as DNA, the CDR3 is TGTGCCAGCAGCCAAGTAGCTAGCTCAGATACGCAGTATTTT.

Note on this clonotype: No DNA is shown, since the ends of the CDR3 on it are uncertain; the CDR3 is the one TCRdb lists. The chain uses TRBV24-1 and TRBJ1-2; the table's D call, TRBD1, was not checked against the DNA. Termini included, the CDR3 measures 13 amino acids. CDR1 and CDR2 from the germline V gene are KGHDR and SFDVKD. CDR3 protein: CAASDRDAYGCTF.

This chain joins TRBV4-3 and TRBJ1-6; 7 positions match TRBD1. The V segment lost 0 bases and the J segment 8 bases; nucleotides outside the gene matches: 7. CDR1 is LGHNA and CDR2 is YSLEER in the germline V gene. This CDR3 is 16 amino acids long. The CDR3 spells CASSQDGQGVDSPLHF. The CDR3 region has the DNA TGCGCCAGCAGCCAAGATGGGCAGGGGGTCGATTCACCCCTCCACTTT.

This clonotype was seen many times. V gene TRBV7-6 combines with J gene TRBJ1-2; 8 bases align to TRBD1. The trim removed 6 bases at V and 6 bases at J, leaving 6 bases unmatched. Germline loops: CDR1 SGHVS, CDR2 FNYEAQ. This CDR3 is 13 amino acids long. The CDR3 bases are TGTGCCAGCAGTAGGGCGACAGGGGATGGCTACACCTTC. This gives the protein CASSRATGDGYTF. The full variable domain, rest sourced from reference TRBV7-6 and TRBJ1-2, is GAGVSQSPRYKVTKRGQDVALRCDPISGHVSLYWYRQALGQGPEFLTYFNYEAQQDKSGLPNDRFSAERPEGSISTLTIQRTEQRDSAMYRCASSRATGDGYTFGSGTRLTVV.

This clonotype has ten or more counts. V gene TRBV19 combines with J gene TRBJ2-3; D unresolved. V dropped 3 bases and J dropped 1 base, with 2 bases sitting between them. This CDR3 is 12 amino acids long. The V gene's germline CDR1 is LNHDA and CDR2 SQIVND (reference sequence). In nucleotides, the CDR3 is TGTGCCAGTAGTATGGGCACAGATACGCAGTATTTT. Amino acids: CASSMGTDTQYF.

A word on this clonotype: This CDR3 is missing its conserved last phenylalanine or tryptophan, likely due to a read error. The chain employs TRBV29-1 and TRBJ2-3, with unresolved D. The germline V gene has CDR1 SQVTM and CDR2 ANQGSEA. The CDR3 has 14 amino acids. The CDR3 DNA is TGCGGCGCAGAGCTCCAAGGCTTTGGGGATACGCAGTATTCT. Its protein product is CGAELQGFGDTQYS.

This clonotype occurred many times. This chain links TRBV29-1 with TRBJ2-6; possible D gene TRBD1, 6 bases. CDR1 and CDR2 from the germline V gene are SQVTM and ANQGSEA. V shed 4 bases and J shed 0 bases, with 10 bases lying between them. The CDR3 consists of 15 residues. CDR3 protein: CSVGDIVSGANVLTF. CDR3 coding DNA: TGCAGCGTTGGGGACATCGTCTCTGGGGCCAACGTCCTGACTTTC. Based on the CDR3 plus reference TRBV29-1 and TRBJ2-6, the full variable domain is SAVISQKPSRDICQRGTSLTIQCQVDSQVTMMFWYRQQPGQSLTLIATANQGSEATYESGFVIDKFPISRPNLTFSTLTVSNMSPEDSSIYLCSVGDIVSGANVLTFGAGSRLTVL.

In its sample, this clonotype was seen many times. This chain links TRBV4-3 with TRBJ1-2; TRBD1 is a possible D gene (5 bases). CDR1 and CDR2 from the germline V gene are LGHNA and YSLEER. The CDR3 spans 14 residues. Trimming removed 3 bases at V and 8 bases at J, with 16 bases between. CDR3 sequence (DNA): TGCGCCAGCAGCCAGGACCTCACAGGCCCGGGCTACACCTTC. This codes for CASSQDLTGPGYTF.

The rearrangement links TRBV15 to TRBJ1-4; D possibly corresponds to TRBD1 (5 bases). Germline CDR1 is LNHNV and CDR2 is YYDKDF (reference sequence). V was trimmed by 0 bases and J by 3 bases, leaving 17 bases between them. This CDR3 is built from 18 residues. Here the CDR3 reads CATSRDILKGKPNEKLFF. The CDR3 nucleotides are TGTGCCACCAGCAGAGATATCCTAAAGGGGAAGCCTAATGAAAAACTGTTTTTT.

There are many counts of this clonotype. This sequence joins TRBV6-1 and TRBJ1-2, with TRBD1 matching over 7 bases. Per the germline V gene, CDR1 is MNHNS and CDR2 is SASEGT. Germline trimming cut 2 bases from V and 5 bases from J; bases unmatched to any gene: 5. The CDR3 consists of 14 residues. CDR3 region: CASSELRGWYGYTF. The CDR3 coding sequence is TGTGCCAGCAGTGAACTCAGGGGGTGGTATGGCTACACCTTC.

This clonotype was observed a handful of times. Since a much larger clone is just one base distant, this may be a read error. The chain carries TRBV19 and TRBJ2-7, with D perhaps given as TRBD1 or TRBD2 (5 bases each). This CDR3 has 15 amino acids. CDR1 LNHDA and CDR2 SQIVND come from the germline V gene (reference sequence). CDR3 nucleotides: TGTGCCAGTAGTATACCCCAGGCAGGGAGCGGCGAGCAGCACTTC. Protein sequence: CASSIPQAGSGEQHF. The whole variable domain, filled in from reference TRBV19 and TRBJ2-7, reads DGGITQSPKYLFRKEGQNVTLSCEQNLNHDAMYWYRQDPGQGLRLIYYSQIVNDFQKGDIAEGYSVSREKKESFPLTVTSAQKNPTAFYLCASSIPQAGSGEQHFGPGTRLTVT.

This clonotype has ten or more counts. This chain uses TRBV19 with TRBJ1-5; 9 bases map to TRBD1. CDR1 and CDR2 (germline): LNHDA, SQIVND (reference sequence). The CDR3 consists of 15 residues. After removal of 5 bases from V and 7 bases from J, the junction contained 9 bases not matched to a gene. In nucleotides, the CDR3 is TGTGCCAGTAGTGTCGGGACAGGGATATGGCAGCCCCAGCATTTT. Amino acids: CASSVGTGIWQPQHF.

This clonotype appeared a few times. The V and J genes are TRBV6-5 and TRBJ2-1; TRBD2 agrees at 8 bases. Germline-derived CDR1 and CDR2 are MNHEY and SVGAGI. This CDR3 comprises 15 residues. With 7 bases clipped from V and 9 bases from J, the junction kept 14 bases outside the gene matches. CDR3 protein: CASTLFRGGRGEQFF. CDR3 DNA sequence: TGTGCCAGCACCCTATTCCGGGGGGGCCGGGGTGAGCAGTTCTTC.

Comments on this clonotype: A read error is possible here, since a much larger clone lies one base away. The rearrangement uses TRBV5-1 and TRBJ2-7, with D possibly called TRBD1 or TRBD2 (5 bases each). The CDR3 is made up of 13 amino acids. Germline V lookup: CDR1 SGHRS, CDR2 YFSETQ. Here the CDR3 DNA reads TGCGCCAGCATGGGCCCCGAGTGGGACGACCAGTACTTC. Translation gives CASMGPEWDDQYF. Combining the CDR3 with reference TRBV5-1 and TRBJ2-7 gives the whole variable domain KAGVTQTPRYLIKTRGQQVTLSCSPISGHRSVSWYQQTPGQGLQFLFEYFSETQRNKGNFPGRFSGRQFSNSRSEMNVSTLELGDSALYLCASMGPEWDDQYFGPGTRLTVT.

This chain joins TRBV4-2 and TRBJ2-3, with D perhaps TRBD2 (7 bases). Germline V CDR1 and CDR2: LGHNA, YNFKEQ. This CDR3 has 17 amino acids. V lost 0 bases to trimming and J lost 1 base, with 14 bases between them. CDR3 in DNA: TGTGCCAGCAGCCAAGATGCGCGGGGGCCGGGCACAGATACGCAGTATTTT. Protein product: CASSQDARGPGTDTQYF.

This sequence joins TRBV18 and TRBJ2-3; 13 bases are shared with TRBD2. The CDR3 spans 16 residues. CDR1 and CDR2 from the germline V gene are KGHSH and LQKENI. J gave up 11 bases and V 4 bases, and 12 bases lay outside the gene matches. CDR3 loop: CASSLELAGGLNEQYF. The CDR3 DNA follows: TGTGCCAGCTCACTCGAACTAGCGGGGGGGCTCAATGAGCAGTATTTT.

Worth noting for this clonotype: At one end, the junction sequence differs from germline, possibly due to a read error. The genes are TRBV28 and TRBJ2-1; the D is unclear. The CDR3 runs 14 residues. Germline CDR1 MDHEN, CDR2 SYDVKM. DNA of the CDR3: TGTGCCAGCAGTTTACATACTCGTTTCGGAGTTAAGCTCTTC. This gives the protein CASSLHTRFGVKLF.

This clonotype was seen ten or more times. The V call is TRBV27, the J call TRBJ2-1; no reliable D call. Germline V lookup: CDR1 MNHEY, CDR2 SMNVEV (reference sequence). This CDR3 has 11 amino acids. V shed 8 bases and J shed 8 bases, with 10 bases lying between them. The CDR3 DNA sequence: TGTGCCAGCGGTTACAACCATGAGCAGTTCTTC. Encoded protein: CASGYNHEQFF.

This clonotype was seen a handful of times. This may be a read error, as it is one base from a much larger clone. The genes are TRBV6-1 and TRBJ1-5; weak D call: TRBD1 (6 bases). This CDR3 has 14 residues. In germline, CDR1 is MNHNS, CDR2 SASEGT. CDR3 sequence reads: CVSSEAGGNQPQHF. For the CDR3, the DNA is TGTGTCAGCAGTGAAGCAGGGGGCAATCAGCCCCAGCATTTT.